Sequencing of this TCR beta chain was carried out in a study of blood T cell repertoires in COVID-19. The wider study: Specimens from acute and convalescent COVID-19 originated in the United States, Italy and Spain. Nucleic acid was either cDNA or gDNA, and it came from T cells, B-cell-depleted T cells, or PBMCs.

Per the germline V gene, CDR1 is SGHTA and CDR2 is FQGNSA. The length of the CDR3 is 14 residues. Trimming removed 1 base at V and 8 bases at J, with 14 bases between. As handled by the study authors: Amplification with reference gene primers provided the estimates of nucleated cell counts. TCRdb's copy holds only in-frame clones and misses some; the assay was immunoSEQ multiplex PCR. For V, J and clone size, that table is used; D and trimming come from the DNA. The sample holds roughly 300,000 clones; over 75% are singletons and the top ten take about 1.1%. Participants were aged about 18 to 100 years from around 25 US areas.

The clonotype originates from a woman in her thirties who had recovered from COVID-19. V is TRBV7-2 and J is TRBJ1-2; D is ambiguous. Sequences were obtained from PBMCs or T cells enriched from blood (not recorded which). The CDR3 spells CASSLGLETRGYTF. CDR3 sequence (DNA): TGTGCCAGCAGCTTAGGACTCGAGACGCGAGGCTACACCTTC.